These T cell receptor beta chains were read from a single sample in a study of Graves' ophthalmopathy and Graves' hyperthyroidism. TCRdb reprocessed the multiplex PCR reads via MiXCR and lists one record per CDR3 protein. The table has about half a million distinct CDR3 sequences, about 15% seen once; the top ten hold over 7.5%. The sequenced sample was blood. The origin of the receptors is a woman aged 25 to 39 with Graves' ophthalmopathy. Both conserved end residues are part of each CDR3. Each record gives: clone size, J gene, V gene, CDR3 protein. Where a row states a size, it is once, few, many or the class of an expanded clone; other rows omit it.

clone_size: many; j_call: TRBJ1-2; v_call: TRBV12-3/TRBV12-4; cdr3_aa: CASSLAQGDGYTF
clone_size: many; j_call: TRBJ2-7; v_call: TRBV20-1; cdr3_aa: CSAHRGVVPYEQYF
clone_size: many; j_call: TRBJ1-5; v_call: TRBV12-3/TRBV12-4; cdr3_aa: CASNLTLNSNQPQHF
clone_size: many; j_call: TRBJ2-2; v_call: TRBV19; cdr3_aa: CASRESGELFF
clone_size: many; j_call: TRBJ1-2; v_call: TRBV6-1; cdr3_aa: CASKGTAYGYTF
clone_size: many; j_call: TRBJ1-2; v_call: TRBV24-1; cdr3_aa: CATSDRGRDYGYTF
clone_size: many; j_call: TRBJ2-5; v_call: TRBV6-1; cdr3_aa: CASSDSSGGAEETQYF
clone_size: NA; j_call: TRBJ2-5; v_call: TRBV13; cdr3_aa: CASSPSTSGETQYF
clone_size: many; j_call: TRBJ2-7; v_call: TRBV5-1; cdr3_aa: CASSLPANSYEQYF
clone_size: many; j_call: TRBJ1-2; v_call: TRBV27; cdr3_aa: CASSLGTGDGYTF
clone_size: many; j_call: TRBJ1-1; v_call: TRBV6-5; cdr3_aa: CASSSFGGRTEAFF
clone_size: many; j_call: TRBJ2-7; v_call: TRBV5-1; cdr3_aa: CASRTTGPLYEQYF
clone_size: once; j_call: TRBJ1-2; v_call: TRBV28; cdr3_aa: CASRDGTGPIWGYTF
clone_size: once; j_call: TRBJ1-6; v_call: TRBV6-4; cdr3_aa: CASSATVDNSPLHF
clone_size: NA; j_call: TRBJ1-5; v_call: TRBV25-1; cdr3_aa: CASSATRDTVQHF
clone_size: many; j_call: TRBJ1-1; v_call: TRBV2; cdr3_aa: CASSLNGYTEAFF
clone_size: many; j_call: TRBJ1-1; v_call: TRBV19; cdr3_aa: CASSIVLGLTEAFF
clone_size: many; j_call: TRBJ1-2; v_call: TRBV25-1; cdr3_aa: CASSEGGEGYTF
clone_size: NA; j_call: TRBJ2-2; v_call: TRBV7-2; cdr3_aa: CASSLAGLDVGELFF
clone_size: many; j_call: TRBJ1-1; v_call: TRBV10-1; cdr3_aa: CASDVKSRPPSPKMSTEAFF
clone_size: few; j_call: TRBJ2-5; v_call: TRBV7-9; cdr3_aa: CASRDRNQETQYF
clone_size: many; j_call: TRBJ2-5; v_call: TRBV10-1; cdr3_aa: CASVGTGKETQYF
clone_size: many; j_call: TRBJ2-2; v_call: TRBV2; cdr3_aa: CASSVEGFTGELFF
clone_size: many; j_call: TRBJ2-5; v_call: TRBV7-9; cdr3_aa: CASSLKEDRGWTQYF
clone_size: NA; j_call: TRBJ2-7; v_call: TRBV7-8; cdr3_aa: CASSRDGKKQYF
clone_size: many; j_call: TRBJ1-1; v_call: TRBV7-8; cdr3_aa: CASSLTARGDTEAFF
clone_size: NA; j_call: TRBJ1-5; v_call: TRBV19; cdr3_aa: CASSPLEQPQHF
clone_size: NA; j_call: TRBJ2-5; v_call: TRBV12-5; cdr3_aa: CASGTGTSGAETQYF
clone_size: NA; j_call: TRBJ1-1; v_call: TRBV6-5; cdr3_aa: CASSYSRDRVAFF
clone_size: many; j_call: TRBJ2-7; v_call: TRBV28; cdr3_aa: CASSLAGQGSEQYF
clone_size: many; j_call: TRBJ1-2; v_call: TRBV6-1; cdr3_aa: CASTPLGPGDYGYTF
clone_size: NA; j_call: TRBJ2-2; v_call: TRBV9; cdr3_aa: CASSDGGGDRGLDTGELFF
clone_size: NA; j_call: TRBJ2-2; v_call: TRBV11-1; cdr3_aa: CASSLVGAANTGELFF
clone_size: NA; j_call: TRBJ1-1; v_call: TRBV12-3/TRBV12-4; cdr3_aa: CASSLGGQGARNTEAFF
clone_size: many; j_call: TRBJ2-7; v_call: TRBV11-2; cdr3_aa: CANSLDRDYYEQYF
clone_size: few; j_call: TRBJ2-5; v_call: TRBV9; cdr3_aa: CASSQGDAGEGETQYF
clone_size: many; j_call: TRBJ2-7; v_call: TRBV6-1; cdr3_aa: CASSEPGLAVEQYF
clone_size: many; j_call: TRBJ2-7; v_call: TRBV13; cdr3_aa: CASSLGSGLAGGFSYEQYF
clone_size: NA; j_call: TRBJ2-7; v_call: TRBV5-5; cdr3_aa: CASSFTAGQATYEQYF
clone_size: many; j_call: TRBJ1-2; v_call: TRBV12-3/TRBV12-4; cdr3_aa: CATRGQYRYTF
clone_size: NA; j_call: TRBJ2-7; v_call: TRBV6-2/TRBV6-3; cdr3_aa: CASSYPGGASGYF
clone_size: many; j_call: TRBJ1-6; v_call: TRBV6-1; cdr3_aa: CASSETVGILYF
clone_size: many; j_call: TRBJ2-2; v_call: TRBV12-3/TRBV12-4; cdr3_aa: CASSHRNTGELFF
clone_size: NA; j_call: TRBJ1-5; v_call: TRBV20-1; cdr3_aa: CSASMEAGWNQPQHF
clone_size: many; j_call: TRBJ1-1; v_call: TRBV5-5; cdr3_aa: CASSLGGLPEAFF
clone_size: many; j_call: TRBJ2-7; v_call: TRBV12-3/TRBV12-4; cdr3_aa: CASSSGLAGGRNEQYF
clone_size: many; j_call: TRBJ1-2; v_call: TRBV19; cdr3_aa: CASSIVLRQFNYGYTF
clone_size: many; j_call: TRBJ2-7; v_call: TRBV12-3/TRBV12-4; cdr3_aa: CASMGGTLYEQYF
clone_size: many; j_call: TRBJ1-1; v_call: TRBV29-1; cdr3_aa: CSVATNRLMNTEAFF
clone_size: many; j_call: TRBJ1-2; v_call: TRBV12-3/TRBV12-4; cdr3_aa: CASSFDRGWNGYTF
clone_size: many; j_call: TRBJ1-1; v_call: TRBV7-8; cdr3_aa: CASSYSQGNTEAFF
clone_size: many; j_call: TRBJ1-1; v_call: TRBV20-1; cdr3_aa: CSARGGGMITEAFF
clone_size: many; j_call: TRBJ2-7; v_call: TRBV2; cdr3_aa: CASSDTRLPVYEQYF
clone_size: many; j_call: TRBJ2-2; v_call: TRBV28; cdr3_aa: CASSTRRNTGELFF
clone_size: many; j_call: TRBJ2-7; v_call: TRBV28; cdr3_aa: CASSSPSLWGSYEQYF
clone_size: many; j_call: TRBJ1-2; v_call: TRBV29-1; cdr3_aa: CSVTDSVYGYTF
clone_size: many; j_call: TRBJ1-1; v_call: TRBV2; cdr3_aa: CASRGDSLNTEAFF
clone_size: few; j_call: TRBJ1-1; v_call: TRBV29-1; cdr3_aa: CSVEQAMSTEAFF
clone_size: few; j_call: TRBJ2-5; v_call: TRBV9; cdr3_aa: CASSGTGGKGETQYF